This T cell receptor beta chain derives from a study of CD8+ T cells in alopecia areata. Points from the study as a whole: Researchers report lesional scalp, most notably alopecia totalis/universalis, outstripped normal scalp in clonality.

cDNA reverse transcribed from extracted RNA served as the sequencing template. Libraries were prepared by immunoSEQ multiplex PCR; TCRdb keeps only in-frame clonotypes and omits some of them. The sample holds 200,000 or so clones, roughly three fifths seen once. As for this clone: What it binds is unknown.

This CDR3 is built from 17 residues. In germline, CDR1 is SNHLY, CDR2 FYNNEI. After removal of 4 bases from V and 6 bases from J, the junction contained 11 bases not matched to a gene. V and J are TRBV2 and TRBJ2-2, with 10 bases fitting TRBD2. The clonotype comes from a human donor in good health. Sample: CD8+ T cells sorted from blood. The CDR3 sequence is CASSASPGLAPPGELFF. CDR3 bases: TGTGCCAGCAGTGCCTCTCCGGGACTAGCGCCACCCGGGGAGCTGTTTTTT.